Shown below are 30 T cell receptor beta chains from a single sample sequenced in a study of OX40 agonist ivuxolimab in advanced cancers. The data were produced by immunoSEQ multiplex PCR, yet TCRdb's version contains in-frame clones alone and is incomplete. Altogether over 75,000 clones are present, approximately 91% being singletons, with the ten largest covering less than 0.35%. The specimen comprised CD4+ or CD8+ T cells sorted from blood, sampled in a trial of the OX40 agonist ivuxolimab. The source of these receptors is an adult with an advanced solid tumor such as melanoma, head and neck, liver or kidney cancer.

The gene calls are TRBV28 and TRBJ2-2, with 10 positions matching TRBD2. The junction had 5 bases not matched to a gene; V was cut back by 5 bases and J by 2 bases. This CDR3 has 16 amino acids. CDR1 and CDR2 from the germline V gene are MDHEN and SYDVKM. CDR3 sequence: CASSPIAGGNTGELFF. For the CDR3, the DNA is TGTGCCAGCAGTCCCATAGCGGGAGGCAACACCGGGGAGCTGTTTTTT. Filled out from reference TRBV28 and TRBJ2-2, the complete variable domain reads DVKVTQSSRYLVKRTGEKVFLECVQDMDHENMFWYRQDPGLGLRLIYFSYDVKMKEKGDIPEGYSVSREKKERFSLILESASTNQTSMYLCASSPIAGGNTGELFFGEGSRLTVL.

The genes are TRBV2 and TRBJ2-1, with 11 bases fitting TRBD2. The CDR3 length is 17 residues. The V segment lost 6 bases and the J segment 4 bases; nucleotides outside the gene matches: 11. The germline V gene encodes CDR1 SNHLY and CDR2 FYNNEI. DNA of the CDR3: TGTGCCAGCAGACCCATCCCGGGACTAGCGGTTTACAATGAGCAGTTCTTC. Protein: CASRPIPGLAVYNEQFF. The entire variable domain, with the rest obtained from reference TRBV2 and TRBJ2-1, is as follows: EPEVTQTPSHQVTQMGQEVILRCVPISNHLYFYWYRQILGQKVEFLVSFYNNEISEKSEIFDDQFSVERPDGSNFTLKIRSTKLEDSAMYFCASRPIPGLAVYNEQFFGPGTRLTVL.

The V call is TRBV25-1, the J call TRBJ1-1; D unresolved. Trimming stripped 1 base from V and 4 bases from J, with 7 bases between. The germline V gene has CDR1 MGHDK and CDR2 SYGVNS. The CDR3 is 13 amino acids. The CDR3 DNA reads TGTGCCAGCAGTGAATCCGTCGCCACTGAAGCTTTCTTT. Its protein is CASSESVATEAFF.

The chain links TRBV11-2 to TRBJ2-3; 10 bases fit TRBD2. The CDR3 extends over 18 amino acids. J lost 2 bases, V lost 2 bases, and 10 bases had no gene match. Germline values: CDR1 SGHAT, CDR2 FQNNGV. The CDR3 protein is CASSLRVSGRINTDTQYF. The DNA for the CDR3 is TGTGCCAGCAGCTTAAGGGTTAGCGGGAGGATCAACACAGATACGCAGTATTTT.

The CDR3 nucleotides are TGTGCCAGCAGTTTACCTTCTACAGGGATCGATGGCTACACCTTC. Protein sequence: CASSLPSTGIDGYTF. The chain links TRBV27 to TRBJ1-2; the D gene is possibly TRBD1 (6 bases). Trimming pared 2 bases from V and 6 bases from J, leaving 16 bases between. The CDR3 spans 15 residues. Per germline, CDR1 MNHEY and CDR2 SMNVEV (reference sequence).

The chain uses TRBV18 and TRBJ2-3; 8 nucleotides line up with TRBD2. The V segment lost 2 bases and the J segment 4 bases; nucleotides outside the gene matches: 8. Per the germline V gene, CDR1 is KGHSH and CDR2 is LQKENI. This CDR3 contains 16 residues. CDR3 region: CASSPDQRESSDTQYF. CDR3 nucleotide sequence: TGTGCCAGCTCACCAGATCAGCGGGAGTCATCAGATACGCAGTATTTT.

In this sample, this clone turned up a few times. The J gene is TRBJ2-6, the V gene TRBV4-3; no firm D call. With 2 bases removed from V and 4 bases from J, the gap between germline ends came to 21 bases. The CDR3 extends over 19 amino acids. CDR1 LGHNA and CDR2 YSLEER come from the germline V gene. In nucleotides, the CDR3 is TGCGCCAGCAGCCAAAGGGCCCACGGAACTGGGTCAGGGGCCAACGTCCTGACTTTC. Its translation: CASSQRAHGTGSGANVLTF.

This chain links TRBV30 with TRBJ2-1; perhaps TRBD1 as D (6 bases). Trimming removed 3 bases from V and 9 bases from J, with 12 bases in between. The germline V gene has CDR1 GTSNPN and CDR2 SVGIG (reference sequence). CDR3 size: 12 residues. The CDR3 sequence is CAWSPQGFEQFF. As DNA, the CDR3 is TGTGCCTGGAGCCCCCAGGGGTTTGAGCAGTTCTTC. Looking up the rest from reference TRBV30 and TRBJ2-1 gives the full variable domain: SQTIHQWPATLVQPVGSPLSLECTVEGTSNPNLYWYRQAAGRGLQLLFYSVGIGQISSEVPQNLSASRPQDRQFILSSKKLLLSDSGFYLCAWSPQGFEQFFGPGTRLTVL.

The chain couples TRBV9 to TRBJ2-5, with 10 bases aligning to TRBD2. Per germline, CDR1 SGDLS and CDR2 YYNGEE. The CDR3 runs 16 residues. V lost 4 bases and J lost 5; bases outside the gene matches: 11. The CDR3 DNA follows: TGTGCCAGCAGCCCTACCAGCGGGAGGGCCTTTGAGACCCAGTACTTC. Its translation is CASSPTSGRAFETQYF.

This chain joins TRBV15 and TRBJ2-3; weak D call: TRBD1 (6 bases). CDR3 length equals 17 residues. V was pared by 0 bases and J by 3 bases, with 16 bases between. Germline CDR1 reads LNHNV; CDR2 reads YYDKDF (reference sequence). Here the CDR3 reads CATSRESQGLGTDTQYF. The DNA of the CDR3 is TGTGCCACCAGCAGAGAGAGCCAGGGGCTTGGTACAGATACGCAGTATTTT.

The rearrangement uses TRBV11-2 and TRBJ2-3; the match to TRBD1 covers 9 bases. Germline CDR1 reads SGHAT; CDR2 reads FQNNGV. The V gene end was trimmed by 0 bases and the J gene end by 15 bases; junction bases not matched to a gene: 13. There are 15 residues in the CDR3. CDR3 protein: CASSLDGTGFRSVYF. CDR3 nucleotides: TGTGCCAGCAGCTTAGATGGGACAGGGTTTAGGTCTGTCTATTTT.

The chain uses TRBV14 and TRBJ2-1; 9 bases agree with TRBD2. This CDR3 has 16 amino acids. V dropped 5 bases and J dropped 6; count of bases not matched to a gene: 11. Germline V gene lookup returns CDR1 SGHDN and CDR2 FVKESK. CDR3 sequence reads: CASSKHAAGGGNEQFF. The CDR3 nucleotides are TGTGCCAGCAGCAAACACGCAGCGGGAGGCGGCAATGAGCAGTTCTTC. The full variable domain, rest sourced from reference TRBV14 and TRBJ2-1, is EAGVTQFPSHSVIEKGQTVTLRCDPISGHDNLYWYRRVMGKEIKFLLHFVKESKQDESGMPNNRFLAERTGGTYSTLKVQPAELEDSGVYFCASSKHAAGGGNEQFFGPGTRLTVL.

A word on this clone: A junction boundary mismatches the germline segment, possibly from a read error. The V and J genes are TRBV6-1 and TRBJ2-7; weak D call: TRBD1 (6 bases). Per germline, CDR1 MNHNS and CDR2 SASEGT. There are 15 residues in the CDR3. The CDR3 loop is CASREGGFDPYEQYF. In DNA form, the CDR3 reads TGTGCCAGCAGAGAAGGGGGATTCGATCCCTACGAGCAGTACTTC.

The rearrangement uses TRBV4-3 and TRBJ1-5; D is uncertain. The CDR3 is made up of 14 amino acids. CDR1 is LGHNA and CDR2 is YSLEER in the germline V gene. Between the trimmed V and J ends, which lost 0 bases and 3 bases, there was a span of 6 bases. The CDR3 DNA reads as TGCGCCAGCAGCCAAGATTTAACCAATCAGCCCCAGCATTTT. This translates into CASSQDLTNQPQHF.

The chain combines TRBV5-8 with TRBJ2-7, with D possibly being TRBD2 (6 bases). Trimming took 3 bases from V and 6 from J, leaving 19 bases between them. The CDR3 consists of 15 residues. Germline assignment: CDR1 SGHTS and CDR2 YDEGEE. CDR3 sequence (DNA): TGTGCCAGCAGCTATGGACGGACCGGGAGCCTCGAGCAGTACTTC. This codes for CASSYGRTGSLEQYF.

The genes are TRBV7-2 and TRBJ2-1, with 8 bases fitting TRBD1. This CDR3 is built from 16 residues. Germline loops: CDR1 SGHTA, CDR2 FQGNSA. The J segment lost 0 bases and the V segment lost 5 bases, leaving 6 bases of the junction unmatched. CDR3 region: CASSETGASSYNEQFF. CDR3 DNA: TGTGCCAGCAGCGAGACAGGGGCCAGCTCCTACAATGAGCAGTTCTTC.

This chain's CDR3 is CASSLAGGTGRYEQYF. As DNA, the CDR3 is TGTGCCAGCAGCTTGGCGGGTGGGACAGGGCGATACGAGCAGTACTTC. The chain employs TRBV5-6 and TRBJ2-7, with TRBD1 matching 9 bases. The germline gives CDR1 SGHDT, CDR2 YYEEEE. Trimming took 0 bases from V and 4 from J; bases not matched to a gene: 8. The length of the CDR3 is 16 residues.

The chain has TRBV11-1 and TRBJ2-7, with TRBD2 identical over 8 bases. This CDR3 contains 14 residues. In germline, CDR1 is SGHAT, CDR2 FQDESV (reference sequence). Trimming at V came to 1 base and at J to 5 bases, leaving 4 bases not matched to a gene. The DNA of the CDR3 is TGTGCCAGCAGCTTAGGCGGGGGGACCGACGAGCAGTACTTC. Translation gives CASSLGGGTDEQYF.

The chain joins TRBV28 to TRBJ1-3, with 7 positions matching TRBD1. Trimming removed 6 bases from V and 3 bases from J; junction bases left unmatched: 5. Germline V gene data show CDR1 as MDHEN and CDR2 as SYDVKM. The CDR3 has 14 amino acids. CDR3 residues: CASRRRGLGNTIYF. The CDR3 bases are TGTGCCAGCAGGAGGAGGGGGCTTGGAAACACCATATATTTT.

This clone came up a few times. V gene TRBV6-5 combines with J gene TRBJ2-1, with TRBD2 matching 11 bases. Germline CDR1 MNHEY, CDR2 SVGAGI. This CDR3 region has 15 residues. V dropped 5 bases and J dropped 3; count of bases not matched to a gene: 3. The CDR3 region is CASSRTSGRYNEQFF. CDR3 coding DNA: TGTGCCAGCAGTCGGACTAGCGGGCGCTACAATGAGCAGTTCTTC.

The J gene is TRBJ2-7, the V gene TRBV6-5, with 11 bases that match TRBD2. This CDR3 is 15 amino acids long. From germline, CDR1 is MNHEY and CDR2 SVGAGI. J gave up 6 bases and V 6 bases, and 10 bases lay outside the gene matches. The CDR3, as DNA: TGTGCCAGCAGCGACGGGACTAGCGGTTCTATCGAGCAGTACTTC. Protein: CASSDGTSGSIEQYF.

The rearrangement links TRBV6-1 to TRBJ1-5; 7 bases align to TRBD1. CDR3 size: 15 residues. Germline V gene lookup returns CDR1 MNHNS and CDR2 SASEGT. J was trimmed by 2 bases and V by 6 bases; bases with no gene match: 7. The CDR3 DNA follows: TGTGCCAGCAGAGAGACAGGGAGAGGCAATCAGCCCCAGCATTTT. It yields the protein CASRETGRGNQPQHF.

The gene calls are TRBV5-4 and TRBJ2-2; maybe TRBD1 (6 bases). Germline lookup yields CDR1 SGHNT and CDR2 YYREEE (reference sequence). V lost 3 bases to trimming and J lost 1 base, with 13 bases between them. The CDR3 is 16 amino acids. The CDR3 is CASSWGQGLNTGELFF. The DNA of the CDR3 is TGTGCCAGCAGCTGGGGGCAGGGATTGAACACCGGGGAGCTGTTTTTT.

The genes are TRBV27 and TRBJ2-1, with TRBD1 matching 8 bases. The V segment lost 6 bases and the J segment 13 bases; nucleotides outside the gene matches: 11. CDR3 length: 13 residues. CDR1 MNHEY and CDR2 SMNVEV come from the germline V gene (reference sequence). The DNA of the CDR3 is TGTGCCAGCAGCCCCGGACAGGGAAGGAGCCAGTTCTTC. Translating it yields CASSPGQGRSQFF.

The CDR3 DNA reads as TGTGCCAGTAGTACCAACAGGCTTTTGAGCAATCAGCCCCAGCATTTT. Translated, it gives CASSTNRLLSNQPQHF. The rearrangement links TRBV19 to TRBJ1-5, with D possibly TRBD1 on 5 matching bases. Per the germline V gene, CDR1 is LNHDA and CDR2 is SQIVND (reference sequence). V was pared by 4 bases and J by 1 base, with 14 bases between. This CDR3 region has 16 residues.

The rearrangement links TRBV5-1 to TRBJ1-4, with D maybe TRBD1 (5 bases). The CDR3 has 15 residues. Germline V lookup: CDR1 SGHRS, CDR2 YFSETQ. The V gene lost 0 bases and the J gene lost 3 bases, with 9 bases spanning the gap. CDR3 region: CASSLVQGSNEKLFF. Here the CDR3 DNA reads TGCGCCAGCAGCTTGGTCCAGGGTTCTAATGAAAAACTGTTTTTT.

The gene calls are TRBV9 and TRBJ2-5; possibly TRBD1 or TRBD2 for D (6 bases each). The V end lost 4 bases, the J end lost 5 bases, and 18 bases lay between the germline ends. CDR1 is SGDLS and CDR2 is YYNGEE in the germline V gene. The CDR3 runs to 15 residues. CDR3: CASSQSPGGRETQYF. The DNA of the CDR3 is TGTGCCAGCAGCCAAAGCCCCGGGGGCCGGGAGACCCAGTACTTC.

V gene TRBV5-1 combines with J gene TRBJ2-2; no clear D gene. This CDR3 comprises 13 residues. Germline V gene data show CDR1 as SGHRS and CDR2 as YFSETQ. V lost 0 bases and J 7 bases, leaving 7 bases between the germline ends. Here the CDR3 DNA reads TGCGCCAGCAGCTTGGTGGTAGTCGGGGAGCTGTTTTTT. Encoded protein: CASSLVVVGELFF.

The chain uses TRBV6-6 and TRBJ2-7; tentatively, D is TRBD1 (6 bases). Between the trimmed V and J ends, which lost 0 bases and 4 bases, there was a span of 13 bases. Germline loops: CDR1 MNHNY, CDR2 SVGAGI (reference sequence). The CDR3 sequence is 15 residues long. CDR3 in DNA: TGTGCCAGCAGTTACTCCACAGGGCCCCGATACGAGCAGTACTTC. Amino acid sequence: CASSYSTGPRYEQYF.

CDR3 protein: CASSWGPDTQYF. CDR3 DNA sequence: TGTGCCAGTAGTTGGGGGCCCGATACGCAGTATTTT. The rearrangement links TRBV19 to TRBJ2-3; the D gene is possibly TRBD1 (6 bases). The CDR3 has 12 amino acids. Germline values: CDR1 LNHDA, CDR2 SQIVND (reference sequence). Trimming shortened V by 5 bases and J by 6 bases, and 9 bases separated the two germline ends.